The present T cell receptor (beta chain) was sequenced within a study of post-analysis software for immune sequencing data. Points from the study as a whole: In patients, about five TRBV segments were more frequent than in controls, with TRBV5-6, TRBV5-1 and TRBV20-1 among them.

The germline V gene has CDR1 SGHRS and CDR2 YFSETQ. The V end lost 2 bases, the J end lost 10 bases, and 7 bases lay between the germline ends. The CDR3 sequence is 12 residues long. In the case of this clonotype: Its specificity is unknown.

Unique-molecular-identifier-tagged TCR beta cDNA libraries were used. Each CDR3 protein is one row after TCRdb ran MiXCR on the PCR reads. The data show about 430,000 distinct CDR3 sequences, less than 40% seen once. The chain carries TRBV5-1 and TRBJ1-6; D gene ambiguous. This receptor was identified in a girl aged 2-15 years with multiple sclerosis. Material: blood. CDR3: CASSFMGSPLHF. As DNA, the CDR3 is TGCGCCAGCAGCTTTATGGGATCACCCCTCCACTTT.